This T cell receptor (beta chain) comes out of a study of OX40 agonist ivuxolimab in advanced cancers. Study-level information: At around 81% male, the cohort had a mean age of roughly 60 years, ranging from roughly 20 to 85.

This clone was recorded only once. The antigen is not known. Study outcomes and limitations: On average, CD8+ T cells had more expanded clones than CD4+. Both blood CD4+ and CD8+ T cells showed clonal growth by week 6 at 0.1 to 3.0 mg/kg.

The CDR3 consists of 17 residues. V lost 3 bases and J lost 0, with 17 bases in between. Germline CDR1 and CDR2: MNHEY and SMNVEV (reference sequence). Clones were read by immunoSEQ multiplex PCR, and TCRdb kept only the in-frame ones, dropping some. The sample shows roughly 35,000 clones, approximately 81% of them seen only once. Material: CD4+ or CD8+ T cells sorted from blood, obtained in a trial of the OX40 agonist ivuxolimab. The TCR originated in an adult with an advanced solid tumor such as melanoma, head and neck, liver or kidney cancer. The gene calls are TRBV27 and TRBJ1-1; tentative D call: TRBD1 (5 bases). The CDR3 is CASSFRAGGALNTEAFF. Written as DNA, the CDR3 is TGTGCCAGCAGTTTCCGGGCTGGGGGTGCCCTGAACACTGAAGCTTTCTTT.